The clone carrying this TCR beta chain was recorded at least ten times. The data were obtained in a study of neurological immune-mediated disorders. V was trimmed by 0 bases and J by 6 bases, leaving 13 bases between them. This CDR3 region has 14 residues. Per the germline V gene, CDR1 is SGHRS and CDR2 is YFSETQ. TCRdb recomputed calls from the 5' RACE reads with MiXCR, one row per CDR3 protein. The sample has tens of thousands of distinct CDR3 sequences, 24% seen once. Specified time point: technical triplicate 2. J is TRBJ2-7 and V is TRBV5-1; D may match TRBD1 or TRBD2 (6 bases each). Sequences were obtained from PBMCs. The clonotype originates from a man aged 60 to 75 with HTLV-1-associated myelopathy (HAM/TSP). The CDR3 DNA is TGCGCCAGCAGCTTGGAGGGGGGAGCGGCCGAGCAGTACTTC. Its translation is CASSLEGGAAEQYF.